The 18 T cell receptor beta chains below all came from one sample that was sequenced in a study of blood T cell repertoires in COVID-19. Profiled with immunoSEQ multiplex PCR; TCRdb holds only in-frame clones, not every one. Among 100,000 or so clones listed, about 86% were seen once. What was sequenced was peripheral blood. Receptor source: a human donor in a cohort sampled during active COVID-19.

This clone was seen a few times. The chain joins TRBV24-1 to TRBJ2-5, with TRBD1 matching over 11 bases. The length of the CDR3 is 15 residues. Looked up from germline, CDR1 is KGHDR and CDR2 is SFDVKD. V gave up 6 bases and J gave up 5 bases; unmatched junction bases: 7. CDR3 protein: CATSRGQGVLETQYF. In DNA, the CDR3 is TGTGCCACCAGTCGGGGACAGGGGGTCCTGGAGACCCAGTACTTC.

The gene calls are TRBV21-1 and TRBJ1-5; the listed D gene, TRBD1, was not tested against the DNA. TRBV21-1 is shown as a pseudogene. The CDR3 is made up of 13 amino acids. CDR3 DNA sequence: TGTGCCGGACGGACAGTGTTCGTTGAGCCCCAGCATTTT. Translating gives CAGRTVFVEPQHF.

CDR3: CASTSREGPNTGELFF. CDR3 nucleotides: TGTGCCAGCACGAGCCGGGAGGGCCCGAACACCGGGGAGCTGTTTTTT. The chain recombines TRBV9 with TRBJ2-2; 8 bases fit TRBD2. The CDR3 spans 16 residues. V was pared by 6 bases and J by 0 bases, with 7 bases of the junction left unmatched. Germline V lookup: CDR1 SGDLS, CDR2 YYNGEE.

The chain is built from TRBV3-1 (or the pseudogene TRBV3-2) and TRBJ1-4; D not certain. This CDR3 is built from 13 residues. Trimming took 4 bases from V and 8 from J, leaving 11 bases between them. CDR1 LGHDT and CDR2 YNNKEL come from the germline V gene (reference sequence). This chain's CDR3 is CASSPAGREKLFF. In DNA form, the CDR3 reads TGTGCCAGCAGCCCGGCCGGGAGGGAAAAACTGTTTTTT.

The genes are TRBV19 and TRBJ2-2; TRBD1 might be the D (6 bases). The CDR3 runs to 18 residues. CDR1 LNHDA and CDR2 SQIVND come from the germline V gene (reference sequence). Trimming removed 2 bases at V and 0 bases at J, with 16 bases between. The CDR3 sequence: CASSINGPGATNTGELFF. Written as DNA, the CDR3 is TGTGCCAGTAGTATAAATGGGCCAGGGGCCACGAACACCGGGGAGCTGTTTTTT.

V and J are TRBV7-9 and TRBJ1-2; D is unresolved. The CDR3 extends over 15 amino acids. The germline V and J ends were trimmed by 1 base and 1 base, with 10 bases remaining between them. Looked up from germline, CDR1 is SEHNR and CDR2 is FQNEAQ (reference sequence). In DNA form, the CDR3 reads TGTGCCAGCAGCTTAGTATCAGGCAATAACTATGGCTACACCTTC. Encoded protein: CASSLVSGNNYGYTF.

CDR3 bases: TGTGCCAGCACTCCGCATTTAACTAGCGGTGTCACAGATACGCAGTATTTT. This codes for CASTPHLTSGVTDTQYF. The genes are TRBV5-4 and TRBJ2-3; 8 positions match TRBD2. The germline V gene has CDR1 SGHNT and CDR2 YYREEE (reference sequence). V shed 6 bases, J shed 2 bases, and the junction held 14 bases outside the gene matches. This CDR3 contains 17 residues.

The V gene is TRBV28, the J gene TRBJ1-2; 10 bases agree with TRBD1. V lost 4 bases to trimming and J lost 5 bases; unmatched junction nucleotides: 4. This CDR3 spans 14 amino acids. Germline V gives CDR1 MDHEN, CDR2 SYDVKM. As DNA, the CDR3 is TGTGCCAGCAGTTCGGACAGGGGGATTTATGGCTACACCTTC. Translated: CASSSDRGIYGYTF.

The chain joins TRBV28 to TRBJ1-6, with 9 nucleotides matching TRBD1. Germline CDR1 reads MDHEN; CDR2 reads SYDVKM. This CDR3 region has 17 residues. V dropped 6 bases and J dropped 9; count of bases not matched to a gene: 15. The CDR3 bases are TGTGCCAGCAGCGCCCCCGGGACAGGGTCCTCCCCTTCACCCCTCCACTTT. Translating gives CASSAPGTGSSPSPLHF.

CDR3 in DNA: TGCAGTGCTAGACTGAGCAATGAGCAGTTCTTC. Translating it yields CSARLSNEQFF. The chain recombines TRBV20-1 with TRBJ2-1; D gene uncertain. The germline V and J ends were trimmed by 2 bases and 6 bases, with 5 bases remaining between them. This CDR3 is 11 amino acids long. Germline-derived CDR1 and CDR2 are DFQATT and SNEGSKA (reference sequence).

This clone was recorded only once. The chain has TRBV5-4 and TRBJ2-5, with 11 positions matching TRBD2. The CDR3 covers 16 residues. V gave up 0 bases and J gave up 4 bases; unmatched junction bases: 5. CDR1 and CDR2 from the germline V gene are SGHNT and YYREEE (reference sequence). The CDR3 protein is CASSLGGLAGGETQYF. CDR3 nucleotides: TGTGCCAGCAGCTTGGGCGGGCTAGCGGGAGGAGAGACCCAGTACTTC.

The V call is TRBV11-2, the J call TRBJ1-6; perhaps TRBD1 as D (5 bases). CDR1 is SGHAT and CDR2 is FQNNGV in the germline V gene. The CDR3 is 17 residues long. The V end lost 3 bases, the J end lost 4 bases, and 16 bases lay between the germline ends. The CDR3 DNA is TGTGCCAGCAGCTTTAAGTTAACGGGGGGATATAATTCACCCCTCCACTTT. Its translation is CASSFKLTGGYNSPLHF.

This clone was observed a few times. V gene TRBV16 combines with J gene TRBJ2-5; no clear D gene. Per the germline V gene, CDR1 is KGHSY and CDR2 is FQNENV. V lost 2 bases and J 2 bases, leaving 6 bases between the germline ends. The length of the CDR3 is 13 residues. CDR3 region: CASSQSRQETQYF. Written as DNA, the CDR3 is TGTGCCAGCAGCCAAAGTCGGCAAGAGACCCAGTACTTC.

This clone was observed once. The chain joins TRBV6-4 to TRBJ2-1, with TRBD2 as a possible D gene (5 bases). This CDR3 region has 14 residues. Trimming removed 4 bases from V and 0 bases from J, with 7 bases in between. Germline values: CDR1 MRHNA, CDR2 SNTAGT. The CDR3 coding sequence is TGTGCCAGCAGTGTAGGGAGCTCCTACAATGAGCAGTTCTTC. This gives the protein CASSVGSSYNEQFF.

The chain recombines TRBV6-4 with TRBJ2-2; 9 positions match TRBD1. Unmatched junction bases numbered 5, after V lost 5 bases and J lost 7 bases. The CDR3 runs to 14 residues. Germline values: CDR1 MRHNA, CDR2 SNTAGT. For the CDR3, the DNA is TGTGCCAGCAGTCCGGGACAGGGAAACGGGGAGCTGTTTTTT. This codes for CASSPGQGNGELFF.

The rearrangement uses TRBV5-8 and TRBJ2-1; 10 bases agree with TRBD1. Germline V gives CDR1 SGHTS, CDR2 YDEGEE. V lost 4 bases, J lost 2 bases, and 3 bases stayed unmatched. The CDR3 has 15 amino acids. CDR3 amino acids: CASSRGQGPYNEQFF. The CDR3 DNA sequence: TGTGCCAGCAGCCGGGGACAGGGGCCCTACAATGAGCAGTTCTTC.

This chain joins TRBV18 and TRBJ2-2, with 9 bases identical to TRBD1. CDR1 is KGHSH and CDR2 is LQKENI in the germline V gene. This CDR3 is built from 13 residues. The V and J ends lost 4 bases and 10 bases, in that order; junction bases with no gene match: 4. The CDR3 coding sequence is TGTGCCAGCTCACAGGGACAGGGTGCGGAGCTGTTTTTT. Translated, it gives CASSQGQGAELFF.

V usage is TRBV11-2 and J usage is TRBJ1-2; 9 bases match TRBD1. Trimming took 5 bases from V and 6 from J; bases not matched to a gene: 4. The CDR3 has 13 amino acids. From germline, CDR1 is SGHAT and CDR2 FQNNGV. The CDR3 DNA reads TGTGCCAGCAGCCCATGGACAGGGGATGGCTACACCTTC. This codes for CASSPWTGDGYTF.